The clone carrying this T cell receptor (beta chain) has a single count. This sample stems from a study of blood T cell repertoires in COVID-19. Original processing methods: Estimation of nucleated cell counts relied on the amplification of reference gene primers. TCRdb's copy holds only in-frame clones and misses some; the assay was immunoSEQ multiplex PCR. V, J and clone size were drawn from that table, and D and trimming were deduced from the DNA. The repertoire holds roughly 25,000 clones, with around 60% as singletons. V lost 0 bases to trimming and J lost 0 bases; unmatched junction nucleotides: 3. The CDR3 has 16 residues. CDR1 is SGDLS, CDR2 YYNGEE, per germline.

V is TRBV9 and J is TRBJ1-3; 7 nucleotides match TRBD1. The sequenced sample consisted of peripheral blood. The sequence derives from a man aged 55 to 70 with active or convalescent COVID-19. The CDR3 region is CASSVEQGNSGNTIYF. The CDR3 coding sequence is TGTGCCAGCAGCGTAGAACAGGGGAACTCTGGAAACACCATATATTTT.